This TCR beta chain emerged from a study of T cell clonotyping in hematopoietic cell transplantation. Overall study context: Pretransplant recipient samples were taken after cytoreduction.

Time point of the sample: recipient sample about 28 days before transplant, after cytoreduction. Recipients were bled about 28 days pretransplant and at posttransplant days 30, 100, 180. The protocol was immunoSEQ multiplex PCR, while the TCRdb copy is restricted to in-frame clones and leaves out a portion. This table has about 21,000 clones, approximately 87% appearing once. Per the germline V gene, CDR1 is LGHNA and CDR2 is YNFKEQ. Trimming stripped 1 base from V and 3 bases from J, with 15 bases between. The CDR3 is 16 residues long. The origin of this receptor is a man between 18 and 29 years old with biphenotypic leukemia. Some clones in this sample may be carry-over from other donors' samples. The V and J genes are TRBV4-2 and TRBJ1-1; D gene uncertain. The sample consisted of peripheral blood mononuclear cells, taken before stem cell transplant. The CDR3 reads CASSQGNLGKDTEAFF. The CDR3, as DNA: TGTGCCAGCAGCCAAGGTAATCTGGGTAAGGACACTGAAGCTTTCTTT.